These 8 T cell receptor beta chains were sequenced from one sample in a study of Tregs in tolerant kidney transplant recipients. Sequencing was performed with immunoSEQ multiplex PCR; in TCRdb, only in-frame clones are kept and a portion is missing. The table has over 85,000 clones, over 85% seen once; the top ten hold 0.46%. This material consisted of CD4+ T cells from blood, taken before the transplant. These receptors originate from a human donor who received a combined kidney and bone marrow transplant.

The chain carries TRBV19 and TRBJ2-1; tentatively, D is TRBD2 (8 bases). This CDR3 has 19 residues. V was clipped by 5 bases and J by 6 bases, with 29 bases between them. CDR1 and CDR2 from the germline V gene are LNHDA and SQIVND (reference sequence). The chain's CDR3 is CASSQRQGKTGGRLNEQFF. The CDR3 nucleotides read TGTGCCAGTAGTCAACGACAGGGAAAAACGGGGGGGCGCCTCAATGAGCAGTTCTTC.

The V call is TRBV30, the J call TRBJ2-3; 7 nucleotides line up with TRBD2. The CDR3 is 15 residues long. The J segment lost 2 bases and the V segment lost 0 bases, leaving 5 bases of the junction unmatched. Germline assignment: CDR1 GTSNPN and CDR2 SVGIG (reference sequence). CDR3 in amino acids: CAWSVRREPTDTQYF. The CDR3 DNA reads TGTGCCTGGAGTGTAAGGCGGGAGCCCACAGATACGCAGTATTTT.

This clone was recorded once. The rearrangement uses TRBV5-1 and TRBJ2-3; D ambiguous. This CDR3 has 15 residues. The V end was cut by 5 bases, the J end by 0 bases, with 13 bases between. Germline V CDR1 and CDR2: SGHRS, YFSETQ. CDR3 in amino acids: CASSLYSLSTDTQYF. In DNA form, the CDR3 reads TGCGCCAGCAGTCTCTACAGCCTTAGCACAGATACGCAGTATTTT.

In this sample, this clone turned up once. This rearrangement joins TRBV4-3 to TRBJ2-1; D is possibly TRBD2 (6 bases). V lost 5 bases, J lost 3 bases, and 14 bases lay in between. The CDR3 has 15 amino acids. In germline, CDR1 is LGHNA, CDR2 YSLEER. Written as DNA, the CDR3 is TGCGCCAGCAGCTGGTCGCTAGCGAACTACAATGAGCAGTTCTTC. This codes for CASSWSLANYNEQFF.

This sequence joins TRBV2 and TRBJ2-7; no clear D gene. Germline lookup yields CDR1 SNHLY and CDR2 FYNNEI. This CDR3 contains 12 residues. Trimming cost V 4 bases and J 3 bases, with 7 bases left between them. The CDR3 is CASSGQVYEQYF. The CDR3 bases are TGTGCCAGCAGTGGTCAGGTCTACGAGCAGTACTTC. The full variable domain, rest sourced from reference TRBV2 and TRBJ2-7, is EPEVTQTPSHQVTQMGQEVILRCVPISNHLYFYWYRQILGQKVEFLVSFYNNEISEKSEIFDDQFSVERPDGSNFTLKIRSTKLEDSAMYFCASSGQVYEQYFGPGTRLTVT.

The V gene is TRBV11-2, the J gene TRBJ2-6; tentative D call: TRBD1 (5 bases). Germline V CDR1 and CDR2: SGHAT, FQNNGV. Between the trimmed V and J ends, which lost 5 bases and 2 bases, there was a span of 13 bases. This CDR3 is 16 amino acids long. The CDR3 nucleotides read TGTGCCAGCAGCGCCCCAGGGTGGGCTGGGGCCAACGTCCTGACTTTC. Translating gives CASSAPGWAGANVLTF.

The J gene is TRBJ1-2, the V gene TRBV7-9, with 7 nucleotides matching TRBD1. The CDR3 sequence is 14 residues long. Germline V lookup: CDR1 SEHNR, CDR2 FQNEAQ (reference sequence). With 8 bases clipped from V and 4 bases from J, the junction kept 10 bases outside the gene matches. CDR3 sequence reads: CASAARQGAYGYTF. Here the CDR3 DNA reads TGTGCCAGCGCGGCCAGACAGGGAGCCTATGGCTACACCTTC.

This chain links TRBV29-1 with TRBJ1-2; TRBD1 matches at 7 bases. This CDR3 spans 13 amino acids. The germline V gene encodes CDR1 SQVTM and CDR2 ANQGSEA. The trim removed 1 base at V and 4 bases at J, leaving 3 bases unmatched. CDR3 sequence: CSVEGRGAYGYTF. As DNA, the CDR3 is TGCAGCGTTGAAGGCAGGGGGGCCTATGGCTACACCTTC. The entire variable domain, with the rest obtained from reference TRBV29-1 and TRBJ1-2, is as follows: SAVISQKPSRDICQRGTSLTIQCQVDSQVTMMFWYRQQPGQSLTLIATANQGSEATYESGFVIDKFPISRPNLTFSTLTVSNMSPEDSSIYLCSVEGRGAYGYTFGSGTRLTVV.